This T cell receptor (beta chain) was profiled in a study of T-cell memory formation after mild COVID-19. Germline V lookup: CDR1 DFQATT, CDR2 SNEGSKA (reference sequence). This CDR3 comprises 11 residues. J was trimmed by 6 bases and V by 6 bases; bases with no gene match: 3. In TCRdb, the 5' RACE reads were re-called with MiXCR into one record per CDR3 protein. This sample yields almost 550,000 distinct CDR3 sequences, of which roughly 22% are seen a single time; around an eighth belongs to the top ten. J is TRBJ2-7 and V is TRBV20-1, with 9 bases aligning to TRBD2. The origin of this receptor is an adult woman who had mild COVID-19 (a few samples of this study predate the infection). Cell type and time point are not known. Sequenced input: PBMCs or a T cell subset sorted from them (not recorded which). This CDR3 is CSAEGLAEQYF. In nucleotides, the CDR3 is TGCAGTGCAGAGGGACTAGCCGAGCAGTACTTC.